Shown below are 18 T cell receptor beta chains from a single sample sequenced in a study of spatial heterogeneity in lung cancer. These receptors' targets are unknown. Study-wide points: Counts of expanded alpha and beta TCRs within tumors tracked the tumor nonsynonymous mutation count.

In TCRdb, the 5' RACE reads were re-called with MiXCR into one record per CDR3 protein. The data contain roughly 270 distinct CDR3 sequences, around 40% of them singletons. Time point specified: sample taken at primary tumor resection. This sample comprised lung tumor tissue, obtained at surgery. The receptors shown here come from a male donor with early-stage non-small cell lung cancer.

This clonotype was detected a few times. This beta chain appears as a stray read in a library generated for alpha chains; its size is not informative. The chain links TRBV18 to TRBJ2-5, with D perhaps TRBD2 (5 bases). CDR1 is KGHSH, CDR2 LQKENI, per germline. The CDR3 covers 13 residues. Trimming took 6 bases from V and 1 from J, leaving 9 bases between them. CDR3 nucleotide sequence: TGTGCCAGCTCTCGAGAGGGCCAAGAGACCCAGTACTTC. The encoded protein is CASSREGQETQYF.

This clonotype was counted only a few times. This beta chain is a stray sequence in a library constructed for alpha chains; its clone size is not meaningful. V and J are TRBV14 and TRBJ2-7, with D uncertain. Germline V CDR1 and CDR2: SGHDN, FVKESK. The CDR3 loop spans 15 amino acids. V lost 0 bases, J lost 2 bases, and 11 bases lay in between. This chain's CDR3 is CASSQDSRYAYEQYF. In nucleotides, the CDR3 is TGTGCCAGCAGCCAAGATTCCCGTTACGCCTACGAGCAGTACTTC.

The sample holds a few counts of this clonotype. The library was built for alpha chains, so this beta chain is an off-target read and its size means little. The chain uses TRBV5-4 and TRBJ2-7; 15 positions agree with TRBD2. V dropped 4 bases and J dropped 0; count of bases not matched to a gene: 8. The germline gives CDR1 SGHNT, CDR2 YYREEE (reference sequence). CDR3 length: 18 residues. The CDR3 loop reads CASSPGLAGGGLSYEQYF. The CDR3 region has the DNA TGTGCCAGCAGCCCGGGACTAGCGGGAGGTGGCCTCTCCTACGAGCAGTACTTC. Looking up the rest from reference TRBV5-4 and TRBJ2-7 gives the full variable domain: ETGVTQSPTHLIKTRGQQVTLRCSSQSGHNTVSWYQQALGQGPQFIFQYYREEENGRGNFPPRFSGLQFPNYSSELNVNALELDDSALYLCASSPGLAGGGLSYEQYFGPGTRLTVT.

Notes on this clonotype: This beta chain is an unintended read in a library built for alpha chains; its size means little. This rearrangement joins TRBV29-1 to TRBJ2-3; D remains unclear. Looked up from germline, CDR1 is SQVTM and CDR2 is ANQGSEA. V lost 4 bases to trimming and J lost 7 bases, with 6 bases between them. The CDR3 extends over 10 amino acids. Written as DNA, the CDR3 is TGCAGCGTTGTGTGGAATACGCAGTATTTT. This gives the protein CSVVWNTQYF.

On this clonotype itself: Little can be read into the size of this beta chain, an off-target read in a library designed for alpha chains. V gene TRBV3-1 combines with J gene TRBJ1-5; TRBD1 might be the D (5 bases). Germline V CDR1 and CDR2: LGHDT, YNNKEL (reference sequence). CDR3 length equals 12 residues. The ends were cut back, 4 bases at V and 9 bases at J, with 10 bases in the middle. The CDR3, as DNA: TGTGCCAGCAGCCGGGGGGAAGGGCCCCAGCATTTT. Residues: CASSRGEGPQHF.

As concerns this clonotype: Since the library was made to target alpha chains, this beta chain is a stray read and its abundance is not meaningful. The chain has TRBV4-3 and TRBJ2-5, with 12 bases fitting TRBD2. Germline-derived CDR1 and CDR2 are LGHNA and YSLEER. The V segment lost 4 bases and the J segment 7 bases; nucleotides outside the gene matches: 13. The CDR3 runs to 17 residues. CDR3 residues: CASSPGTSGLRIATQYF. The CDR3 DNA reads TGCGCCAGCAGCCCGGGGACTAGCGGGCTTCGCATCGCGACCCAGTACTTC.

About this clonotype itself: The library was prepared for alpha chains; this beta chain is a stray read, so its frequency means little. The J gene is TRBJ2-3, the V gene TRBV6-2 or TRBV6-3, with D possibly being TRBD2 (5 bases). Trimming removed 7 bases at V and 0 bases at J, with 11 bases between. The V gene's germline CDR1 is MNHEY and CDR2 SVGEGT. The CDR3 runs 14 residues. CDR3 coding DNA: TGTGCCAGCATCCCCGGCGGGAGCACAGATACGCAGTATTTT. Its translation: CASIPGGSTDTQYF.

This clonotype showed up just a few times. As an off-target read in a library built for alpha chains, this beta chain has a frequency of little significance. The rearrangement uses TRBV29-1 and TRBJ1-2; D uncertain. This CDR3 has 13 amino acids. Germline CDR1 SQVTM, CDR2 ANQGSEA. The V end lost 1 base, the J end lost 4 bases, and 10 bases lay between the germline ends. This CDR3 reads CSVEGGRSYGYTF. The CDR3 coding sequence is TGCAGCGTTGAAGGAGGGCGGTCCTATGGCTACACCTTC.

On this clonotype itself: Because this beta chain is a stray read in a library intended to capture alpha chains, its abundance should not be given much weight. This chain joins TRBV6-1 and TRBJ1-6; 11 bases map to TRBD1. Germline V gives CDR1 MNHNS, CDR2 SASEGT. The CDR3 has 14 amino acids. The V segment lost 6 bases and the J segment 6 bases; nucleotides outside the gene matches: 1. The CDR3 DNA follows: TGTGCCAGCAGCGGGACAGGGGGTAATTCACCCCTCCACTTT. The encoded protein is CASSGTGGNSPLHF.

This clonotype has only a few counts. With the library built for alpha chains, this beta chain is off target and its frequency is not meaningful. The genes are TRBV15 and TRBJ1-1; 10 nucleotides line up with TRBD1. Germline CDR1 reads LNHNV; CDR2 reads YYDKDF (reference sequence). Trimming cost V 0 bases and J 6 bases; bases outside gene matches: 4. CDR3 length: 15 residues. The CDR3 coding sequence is TGTGCCACCAGCAGAGATTACGGACAGGGGGCTGAAGCTTTCTTT. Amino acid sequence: CATSRDYGQGAEAFF. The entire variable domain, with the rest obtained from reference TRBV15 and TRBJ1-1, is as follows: DAMVIQNPRYQVTQFGKPVTLSCSQTLNHNVMYWYQQKSSQAPKLLFHYYDKDFNNEADTPDNFQSRRPNTSFCFLDIRSPGLGDTAMYLCATSRDYGQGAEAFFGQGTRLTVV.

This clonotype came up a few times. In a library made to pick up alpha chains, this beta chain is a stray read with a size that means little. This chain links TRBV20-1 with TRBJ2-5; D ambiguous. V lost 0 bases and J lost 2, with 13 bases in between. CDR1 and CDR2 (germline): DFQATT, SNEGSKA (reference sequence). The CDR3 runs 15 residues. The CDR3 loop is CSARDRRPDQETQYF. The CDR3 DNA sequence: TGCAGTGCTAGAGATAGGCGGCCAGATCAAGAGACCCAGTACTTC.

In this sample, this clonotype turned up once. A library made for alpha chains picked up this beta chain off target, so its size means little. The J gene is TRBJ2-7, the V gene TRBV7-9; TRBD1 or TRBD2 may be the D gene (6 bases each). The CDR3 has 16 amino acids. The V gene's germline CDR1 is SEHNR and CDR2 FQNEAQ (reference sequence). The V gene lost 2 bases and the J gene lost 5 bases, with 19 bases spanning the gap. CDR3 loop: CASSLLPIQGRNEQYF. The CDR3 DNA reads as TGTGCCAGCAGCTTATTACCGATTCAGGGGAGGAACGAGCAGTACTTC.

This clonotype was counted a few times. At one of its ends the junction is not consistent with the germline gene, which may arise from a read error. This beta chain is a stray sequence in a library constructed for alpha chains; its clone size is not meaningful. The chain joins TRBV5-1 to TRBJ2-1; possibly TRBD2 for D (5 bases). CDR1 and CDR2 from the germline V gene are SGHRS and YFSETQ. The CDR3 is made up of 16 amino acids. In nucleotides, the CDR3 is TGCGCCAGCAGGTTGGACTGGAGTAGTTCCTACAATGAGCAGTTCTTC. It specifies CASRLDWSSSYNEQFF.

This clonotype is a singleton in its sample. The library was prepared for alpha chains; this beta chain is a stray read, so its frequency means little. The CDR3 protein is CAISDPDQETQYF. The CDR3 nucleotides are TGTGCCATCAGTGACCCGGACCAAGAGACCCAGTACTTC. The chain uses TRBV10-3 and TRBJ2-5; D is uncertain. V was cut by 3 bases and J by 0 bases, with 5 bases left in between. This CDR3 comprises 13 residues. The germline gives CDR1 ENHRY, CDR2 SYGVKD.

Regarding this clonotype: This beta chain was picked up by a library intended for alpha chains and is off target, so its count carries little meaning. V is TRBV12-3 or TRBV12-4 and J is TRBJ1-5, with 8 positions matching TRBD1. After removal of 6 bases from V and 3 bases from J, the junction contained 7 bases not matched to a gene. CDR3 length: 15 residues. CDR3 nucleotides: TGTGCCAGCAGGTTGACAGGGGATGTCAATCAGCCCCAGCATTTT. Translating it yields CASRLTGDVNQPQHF.

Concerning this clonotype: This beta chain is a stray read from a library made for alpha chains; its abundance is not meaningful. CDR3 bases: TGTGCCACCAGCAGACTAGCAGGGGAGACCCAGTACTTC. Residues: CATSRLAGETQYF. The genes are TRBV15 and TRBJ2-5; D tentatively reads TRBD1 or TRBD2 (5 bases each). Trimming stripped 2 bases from V and 5 bases from J, with 9 bases between. Germline V gene sequence: CDR1 LNHNV, CDR2 YYDKDF (reference sequence). CDR3 length: 13 amino acids.

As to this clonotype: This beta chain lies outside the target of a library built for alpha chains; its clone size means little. CDR3 loop: CASSLRQGQDYNEQFF. CDR3 bases: TGTGCCAGCAGTTTAAGGCAGGGACAGGACTACAATGAGCAGTTCTTC. The rearrangement joins TRBV27 to TRBJ2-1, with 8 bases aligning to TRBD1. Trimming at V came to 2 bases and at J to 3 bases, leaving 6 bases not matched to a gene. This CDR3 comprises 16 residues. Germline loops: CDR1 MNHEY, CDR2 SMNVEV (reference sequence).

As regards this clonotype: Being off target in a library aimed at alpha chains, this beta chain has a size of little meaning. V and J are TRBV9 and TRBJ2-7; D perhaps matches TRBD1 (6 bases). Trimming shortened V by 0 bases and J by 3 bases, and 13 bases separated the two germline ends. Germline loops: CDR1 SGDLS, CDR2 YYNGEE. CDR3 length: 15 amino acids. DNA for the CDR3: TGTGCCAGCAGCGTAGGTCCGGACAGAGACTACGAGCAGTACTTC. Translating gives CASSVGPDRDYEQYF.